Following are 30 T cell receptor beta chains from one sample sequenced in a study of beta chain features in type 1 diabetes. Study findings and constraints: Shortening of TCRB CDR3s, moderate but significant, appeared in all four CD4+ subsets of Type 1 diabetes patients.

No antigen is known for these receptors. The isolated RNA, all of it, was reverse transcribed, so expressed TCRB transcripts were what got sequenced. The repertoire was sequenced with immunoSEQ multiplex PCR; TCRdb's copy has only in-frame clones and lacks some. In the table there are under 55,000 clones, roughly 39% of which are singletons. Sequencing used Tregs from blood. The receptor set was obtained from a man younger than 40 with type 1 diabetes.

The CDR3 DNA follows: TGTGCTAGTGGTTTCCCTCCGAAGGGCGGGAGACAGCCCCAGCATTTT. Translating gives CASGFPPKGGRQPQHF. The gene calls are TRBV12-5 and TRBJ1-5; D unclear. CDR1 and CDR2 from the germline V gene are LGHNT and FRNRAP. The CDR3 spans 16 residues. Trimming pared 3 bases from V and 7 bases from J, leaving 19 bases between.

This clone is a singleton in its sample. The chain links TRBV14 to TRBJ2-1; possibly TRBD1 for D (6 bases). The germline gives CDR1 SGHDN, CDR2 FVKESK. Trimming stripped 4 bases from V and 13 bases from J, with 14 bases between. CDR3 length: 12 residues. The CDR3 protein is CASSPRTGIQFF. The DNA of the CDR3 is TGTGCCAGCAGCCCGAGAACAGGGATACAGTTCTTC.

V is TRBV6-5 and J is TRBJ2-1, with D maybe TRBD2 (6 bases). Germline CDR1 MNHEY, CDR2 SVGAGI. V shed 5 bases and J shed 6 bases, with 8 bases lying between them. The CDR3 covers 12 residues. CDR3: CASSPGGNEQFF. In DNA, the CDR3 is TGTGCCAGCAGTCCCGGGGGCAATGAGCAGTTCTTC.

This clone was picked up a small number of times. The chain employs TRBV28 and TRBJ2-7; 10 bases are shared with TRBD1. CDR1 is MDHEN and CDR2 is SYDVKM in the germline V gene. The ends lost 6 bases at V and 3 bases at J; junction bases unmatched: 11. This CDR3 has 16 amino acids. CDR3: CASRDTPGQGSYEQYF. The DNA for the CDR3 is TGTGCCAGCAGAGACACTCCGGGACAGGGGAGCTACGAGCAGTACTTC.

The chain carries TRBV30 and TRBJ2-1; 10 bases match TRBD2. This CDR3 has 14 amino acids. CDR1 and CDR2 from the germline V gene are GTSNPN and SVGIG (reference sequence). V lost 3 bases to trimming and J lost 7 bases; unmatched junction nucleotides: 6. In nucleotides, the CDR3 is TGTGCCTGGAGACGTGGACTAGCGGTAAATGAGCAGTTCTTC. This gives the protein CAWRRGLAVNEQFF.

The chain has TRBV5-1 and TRBJ2-1; D perhaps matches TRBD2 (6 bases). Germline V CDR1 and CDR2: SGHRS, YFSETQ. Trimming stripped 2 bases from V and 9 bases from J, with 24 bases between. This CDR3 region has 17 residues. The CDR3 DNA reads as TGCGCCAGCAGCTTTACCGGAGGAGGGGTCTCTGAAGTTGAGCAGTTCTTC. Protein sequence: CASSFTGGGVSEVEQFF.

V usage is TRBV5-1 and J usage is TRBJ2-7, with 7 bases that match TRBD1. The ends lost 0 bases at V and 1 base at J; junction bases unmatched: 4. The CDR3 length is 15 residues. The V gene's germline CDR1 is SGHRS and CDR2 YFSETQ. This chain's CDR3 is CASSLGSGQSYEQYF. The CDR3 DNA sequence: TGCGCCAGCAGCTTGGGTTCGGGACAGTCCTACGAGCAGTACTTC.

This clone has only a few counts. CDR3: CASRFASGRRDYEQYF. The CDR3 bases are TGTGCCAGCCGCTTTGCTAGCGGGAGAAGGGACTACGAGCAGTACTTC. The rearrangement uses TRBV21-1 and TRBJ2-7; the table assigns TRBD2, which was not confirmed against the DNA. TRBV21-1 represents a pseudogene. CDR3 length equals 16 residues.

This clone appeared a few times. The V call is TRBV5-1, the J call TRBJ1-2; 11 bases align to TRBD1. The trim removed 4 bases at V and 7 bases at J, leaving 6 bases unmatched. CDR3 length equals 14 residues. Germline V gives CDR1 SGHRS, CDR2 YFSETQ. The CDR3 coding sequence is TGCGCCAGCAGCGGAGGGACAGGGGGAAGTGGCTACACCTTC. This translates into CASSGGTGGSGYTF. The full variable domain, in which reference TRBV5-1 and TRBJ1-2 provide the parts outside the CDR3, is KAGVTQTPRYLIKTRGQQVTLSCSPISGHRSVSWYQQTPGQGLQFLFEYFSETQRNKGNFPGRFSGRQFSNSRSEMNVSTLELGDSALYLCASSGGTGGSGYTFGSGTRLTVV.

The V call is TRBV10-3, the J call TRBJ1-2; D is perhaps TRBD1 (5 bases). The germline V gene has CDR1 ENHRY and CDR2 SYGVKD. This CDR3 has 12 amino acids. V shed 10 bases and J shed 2 bases, with 11 bases lying between them. The CDR3 protein is CATGPGNYGYTF. Written as DNA, the CDR3 is TGTGCCACTGGGCCAGGGAACTATGGCTACACCTTC.

In this sample, this clone turned up a few times. The genes are TRBV28 and TRBJ2-5, with a possible D match to TRBD2 (5 bases). CDR1 is MDHEN and CDR2 is SYDVKM in the germline V gene. The CDR3 runs 11 residues. With 4 bases removed from V and 11 bases from J, the gap between germline ends came to 11 bases. In nucleotides, the CDR3 is TGTGCCAGCAGTTCGGGGTGGGAGCAGTACTTC. As protein: CASSSGWEQYF.

The rearrangement uses TRBV25-1 and TRBJ2-3; D gene uncertain. The germline CDR1 and CDR2 sequences are MGHDK and SYGVNS. V was trimmed by 7 bases and J by 0 bases, leaving 8 bases between them. The CDR3 spans 13 residues. The CDR3: CASTLGSTDTQYF. The CDR3 region has the DNA TGTGCCAGCACCCTCGGGAGCACAGATACGCAGTATTTT.

CDR3 nucleotide sequence: TGTGCCATCAGGCAGGGAGGTGATTCACCCCTCCACTTT. It encodes CAIRQGGDSPLHF. The chain has TRBV10-3 and TRBJ1-6; D perhaps matches TRBD1 (5 bases). The ends were cut back, 6 bases at V and 8 bases at J, with 11 bases in the middle. The CDR3 runs 13 residues. Germline V gene lookup returns CDR1 ENHRY and CDR2 SYGVKD.

The chain couples TRBV19 to TRBJ1-2, with 8 bases fitting TRBD1. The J segment lost 8 bases and the V segment lost 5 bases, leaving 10 bases of the junction unmatched. The CDR3 contains 14 residues. The germline V gene has CDR1 LNHDA and CDR2 SQIVND (reference sequence). The CDR3 protein is CASSFLDRGGGYTF. In DNA, the CDR3 is TGTGCCAGTAGTTTTCTCGACAGGGGAGGAGGCTACACCTTC.

The gene calls are TRBV7-3 and TRBJ2-5; D perhaps matches TRBD2 (6 bases). The CDR3 has 14 residues. Germline values: CDR1 SGHTA, CDR2 FQGTGA. The V gene lost 5 bases and the J gene lost 4 bases, with 14 bases spanning the gap. This CDR3 is CASSRRAPAETQYF. The CDR3 bases are TGTGCCAGCAGCCGGAGGGCCCCAGCAGAGACCCAGTACTTC.

The chain has TRBV28 and TRBJ2-6; D not certain. V shed 4 bases and J shed 3 bases, with 7 bases lying between them. Germline CDR1 reads MDHEN; CDR2 reads SYDVKM. The CDR3 runs 14 residues. The CDR3 region is CASSWAGGANVLTF. CDR3 in DNA: TGTGCCAGCAGTTGGGCAGGTGGGGCCAACGTCCTGACTTTC.

This clone was seen a handful of times. This sequence joins TRBV5-6 and TRBJ2-1, with TRBD2 matching 8 bases. Germline V lookup: CDR1 SGHDT, CDR2 YYEEEE. The CDR3 is made up of 14 amino acids. J lost 7 bases, V lost 4 bases, and 7 bases had no gene match. The CDR3 sequence: CASSPGGGRNEQFF. CDR3 in DNA: TGTGCCAGCAGCCCCGGCGGCGGGAGGAATGAGCAGTTCTTC.

This clone has just a few counts. The chain combines TRBV6-5 with TRBJ2-7; 8 bases align to TRBD2. Germline V gives CDR1 MNHEY, CDR2 SVGAGI. Trimming took 7 bases from V and 7 from J; bases not matched to a gene: 12. The CDR3 consists of 14 residues. The CDR3: CASTPSAGVREQYF. CDR3 coding DNA: TGTGCCAGCACCCCCTCAGCGGGAGTTCGAGAGCAGTACTTC.

The chain links TRBV29-1 to TRBJ1-5; D perhaps matches TRBD1 (5 bases). The V gene's germline CDR1 is SQVTM and CDR2 ANQGSEA. The CDR3 length is 13 residues. V was clipped by 4 bases and J by 7 bases, with 14 bases between them. The CDR3 DNA reads as TGCAGCGTTGGGACATCTGTAGGCCAGCCCCAGCATTTT. This encodes CSVGTSVGQPQHF.

In the case of this clone: Different DNA sequences within this sample yield the same CDR3. The chain couples TRBV15 to TRBJ1-2, with D perhaps matching TRBD1 (6 bases). Trimming took off 0 bases at V and 8 bases at J, with 13 bases between the two ends. This CDR3 spans 14 amino acids. CDR1 is LNHNV, CDR2 YYDKDF, per germline (reference sequence). The CDR3 loop reads CATSRDQGRGGYTF. CDR3 bases: TGTGCCACCAGCAGAGATCAGGGGCGCGGGGGCTACACCTTC.

This clone has more than one count but fewer than ten. The CDR3 bases are TGTGCCAGCAGTTACGCAAGGGGTGGCGGGGCCAACGTCCTGACTTTC. Its translation: CASSYARGGGANVLTF. This chain uses TRBV6-6 with TRBJ2-6; D is possibly TRBD1 (5 bases). The germline gives CDR1 MNHNY, CDR2 SVGAGI (reference sequence). CDR3 size: 16 residues. Trimming removed 2 bases at V and 4 bases at J, with 12 bases between.

This clone was observed a few times. CDR3 amino acids: CASSSSTGSGNQPQHF. The CDR3 DNA follows: TGTGCCAGTAGTTCATCGACAGGGTCGGGCAATCAGCCCCAGCATTTT. The chain uses TRBV19 and TRBJ1-5; 7 positions match TRBD1. Per the germline V gene, CDR1 is LNHDA and CDR2 is SQIVND (reference sequence). The CDR3 contains 16 residues. V was pared by 5 bases and J by 2 bases, with 9 bases of the junction left unmatched.

This clone turned up a few times. The chain is built from TRBV6-5 and TRBJ2-2; the D gene is possibly TRBD1 (5 bases). Germline values: CDR1 MNHEY, CDR2 SVGAGI. Trimming stripped 4 bases from V and 3 bases from J, with 12 bases between. The CDR3 spans 15 residues. DNA for the CDR3: TGTGCCAGCAGTTCCGGAGACAGATACACCGGGGAGCTGTTTTTT. Translating gives CASSSGDRYTGELFF.

In DNA, the CDR3 is TGTGCCAGCAGCTTAAGGGACAGCTCCTACGAGCAGTACTTC. It is translated as CASSLRDSSYEQYF. This rearrangement joins TRBV7-2 to TRBJ2-7; 7 bases agree with TRBD1. The germline V gene has CDR1 SGHTA and CDR2 FQGNSA. CDR3 size: 14 residues. V was pared by 2 bases and J by 0 bases, with 1 base of the junction left unmatched.

The chain uses TRBV29-1 and TRBJ2-1, with D possibly matching TRBD1 (6 bases). The CDR3 has 11 amino acids. From germline, CDR1 is SQVTM and CDR2 ANQGSEA. The V end lost 7 bases, the J end lost 5 bases, and 9 bases lay between the germline ends. The DNA for the CDR3 is TGCAGCGGGGGACACAACAATGAGCAGTTCTTC. This sequence encodes CSGGHNNEQFF.

The chain joins TRBV19 to TRBJ2-1; 11 bases are shared with TRBD2. There are 15 residues in the CDR3. The trim removed 5 bases at V and 2 bases at J, leaving 2 bases unmatched. Germline V gene lookup returns CDR1 LNHDA and CDR2 SQIVND (reference sequence). DNA for the CDR3: TGTGCCAGTAGTTTTAGCGGGAGGGCCTACAATGAGCAGTTCTTC. Amino acids: CASSFSGRAYNEQFF.

The chain is built from TRBV5-1 and TRBJ1-1; D perhaps matches TRBD1 (5 bases). V lost 0 bases and J 0 bases, leaving 9 bases between the germline ends. The CDR3 spans 15 residues. Germline V gene lookup returns CDR1 SGHRS and CDR2 YFSETQ. CDR3 region: CASSLAAGMNTEAFF. In nucleotides, the CDR3 is TGCGCCAGCAGCTTGGCCGCAGGGATGAACACTGAAGCTTTCTTT.

The chain recombines TRBV5-1 with TRBJ2-1; a possible D gene is TRBD2 (6 bases). Trimming pared 0 bases from V and 12 bases from J, leaving 10 bases between. Per germline, CDR1 SGHRS and CDR2 YFSETQ. The CDR3 covers 12 residues. The CDR3 bases are TGCGCCAGCAGCTTGGAGCGGGTGGGGCAGTTCTTC. This translates into CASSLERVGQFF.

This clone was detected a few times. This chain joins TRBV2 and TRBJ1-1; tentative D call: TRBD1 (6 bases). Germline V gene data show CDR1 as SNHLY and CDR2 as FYNNEI. The CDR3 has 14 residues. The V gene lost 2 bases and the J gene lost 9 bases, with 16 bases spanning the gap. The CDR3 nucleotides are TGTGCCAGCAGTGAATTCTCTTCGACAGGACAAGCTTTCTTT. Its translation is CASSEFSSTGQAFF.

V usage is TRBV29-1 and J usage is TRBJ2-1; 10 bases map to TRBD1. V trimming: 5 bases; J trimming: 12 bases; junction bases outside the gene matches: 13. Germline V gene sequence: CDR1 SQVTM, CDR2 ANQGSEA. CDR3 length equals 14 residues. The CDR3 coding sequence is TGCAGCGTTAGGGGACAGGGGCGTACAATGACGCAGTTCTTC. Translating it yields CSVRGQGRTMTQFF.